This entry is about one T cell receptor beta chain. This receptor's antigen is unknown. No quality values exist for individual bases; no much larger clone is one base distant. V loses 5 bases at its end and J loses 5 bases; junction bases beyond the gene matches: 18. The CDR3 spans 18 residues, from the cysteine through the phenylalanine. Just CDR3 DNA is preserved here, 54 bases in frame from base 1. The germline V gene encodes CDR1 SNHLY and CDR2 FYNNEI. Receptor libraries were prepared by the immunoSEQ multiplex PCR assay. For the multiplex PCR, a mixture combining 60 forward primers for TCR Vbeta segments and 13 reverse primers for TCR Jbeta segments was used. Amplification of the CDR3 region of rearranged TCR beta genes was performed with a multiplex PCR assay on genomic DNA. Amplified TCR beta libraries were sequenced as 87-base-pair reads on the Illumina HiSeq System. The original pipeline was this. Across the 600 to 700 repertoires, a later analysis counted 80 million or so unique TCR beta chains, roughly 11 million of which were shared by at least two donors. To remove PCR and sequencing errors, raw reads were error-corrected and collapsed into unique sequences using a nearest-neighbor algorithm that merged closely related sequences. Alignment of CDR3 sequences to IMGT reference sequences was used to assign V, D and J gene segments. For a sequence to be retained, a match of at least six nucleotides to both a V gene segment and a J gene segment was required. Rearrangements were called productive when the CDR3 lacked stop codons and stayed in frame with V and J; all others were non-productive. Following IMGT convention, CDR3 was defined as the stretch from the second conserved V-encoded cysteine to the conserved J-encoded phenylalanine. In an earlier analysis of around 640 of the donors, sequences lacking an unambiguous match to a single V gene segment were excluded. In an earlier analysis of approximately 590 of the donors, a V segment was called functional when productive rearrangements were above 56.7%, and segregating when the standard deviation between donors exceeded 5%. A statistical classification framework was developed to diagnose cytomegalovirus status using the catalog of TCR beta chain sequences. In a later analysis, V and J genes were assigned by comparing TCR nucleotide sequences against IMGT/GENE-DB human TR gene sequences. Using the TCRdist pipeline, a later analysis assigned CDR3 sequences along with most-parsimonious VDJ recombination scenarios. A later analysis defined each TCR beta chain by its CDR3 amino acid sequence plus V-gene family, and excluded reads lacking a unique V-gene family. In a later analysis, fewer than 600 highly shared, low-generation-probability nucleotide sequences were removed to address suspected cross-contamination and a sequencing artifact. A later analysis calculated a clonal expansion index for each public chain from normalized within-repertoire ranks of inferred template counts. In a later analysis, generation probabilities were computed with a VDJ recombination model fitted to out-of-frame rearrangements, and the resulting probabilities were checked against IGoR. A later analysis scored TCR-TCR, TCR-HLA and TCR-CMV co-occurrence with hypergeometric tests, applying a repertoire-size bias correction to TCR pairs. To estimate false discovery rates, a later analysis permuted the HLA or CMV assignments 20 times. In a later analysis, co-occurring TCRs were grouped using DBSCAN, with TCRdist sequence similarity added in when clustering inside HLA-allele-positive subsets. For co-occurrence clustering, repertoires with fewer than 30,000 or more than 120,000 public chains were excluded, along with five repertoires with anomalous nucleotide sharing. TCRdb holds this immuneACCESS table with in-frame rearrangements only. Some clones are missing; in checked studies, unresolved V genes explain under half, and the rest has no known cause. V and J calls and clone size come straight from that table; D and trimming were deduced from the DNA. This sample has under 100,000 clones in its table, and around three quarters of those were observed once. Over 13% of the sample rests with the top ten.

This sample is drawn from a study of cytomegalovirus exposure and HLA in healthy donors (dated by TCRdb to between 2016 and 2019). Study-wide context: An earlier analysis of approximately 550 of the donors reported roughly 300 Gb of sequence data and some 120 million unique TCR beta sequences from roughly 180 million T cells. Roughly 300 gigabases of sequencing data and 70 million to 85 million unique TCR sequences were included in an early release covering several hundred HLA-typed donors. Among the roughly 390 genotyped donors, approximately 81% belonged to the genetic ancestry cluster associated with self-reported Caucasian donors. The study was designed to test whether signatures of past pathogen exposure could be identified by cataloging public T cell receptors. The study profiled the T cell repertoires of hundreds of subjects by immunosequencing and related them to cytomegalovirus serostatus. A separate validation cohort of roughly 110 different subjects was used in addition to the approximately 700-subject first cohort. The study combined high-throughput TCR immunosequencing, statistical association of individual TCRs with disease status, and machine learning to predict cytomegalovirus infection status. To study patterns of TCR occurrence, a later analysis re-analyzed previously published TCR beta repertoires from around 660 donors and added high-resolution HLA genotyping. Rather than drawing on any new phenotypic data, the later analysis identified candidate immune exposures from TCR beta sequences and the way those sequences occurred across donors. An earlier analysis of 500 to 650 of the donors applied high-throughput TCR beta sequencing to assess whether each TCR beta V gene segment acted as functional or pseudogenic. Donor age, sex, ethnicity and CMV serostatus were collected together with the repertoire data. Genome-wide SNP genotypes for about 65% of the 666 donors were used in a later genetic analysis, which treated that subset as a discovery cohort. All discovery cohort repertoires had been generated on a single sequencing platform. Both class I and class II loci were covered by HLA typing, at four-digit resolution. Typing coverage differed by locus: A, B, C, DRB1 and DQB1 were typed in about 620-640 donors, DQA1 in approximately 520, DPA1 in approximately 600, and DPB1 in approximately 450. A handful of DR-DQ haplotypes were handled as single units for association and clustering because linkage in the cohort was strong. Among 398 genotyped donors of the cohort, an average of 235,054 unique TCR beta nucleotide sequences were sequenced per donor, approximately 20% of them non-productive.

The cohort comprised some 730 healthy bone marrow donors. All cohort members were sampled while nominally healthy, although unrecorded immune exposures were likely present. The donor tested CMV seropositive, placing the donor among the roughly 270 seropositive members of the cohort. Each donor provided a peripheral blood sample, and peripheral blood mononuclear cells were used for TCR beta sequencing. The Qiagen DNeasy Blood Extraction Kit was used to extract genomic DNA from the blood cell samples. Study-level results and caveats: A total of fewer than 200 TCR beta chains were listed by the study as associated with cytomegalovirus. The 87-base-pair reads could not distinguish some IMGT-functional V segments, including TRBV6-2 and TRBV6-3, so those segments were excluded. According to a later genetic analysis, donors in an Asian-associated ancestry cluster had fewer N-insertions in productive TCRs than the approximately 610-donor mean. A cluster of highly shared sequence variants was judged likely to represent a technical artifact of the sequencing pipeline. In a later genetic analysis, a missense DCLRE1C variant was associated with V-gene and J-gene trimming of TCR beta chains, and the association was replicated in an independent cohort. A further reported finding was that TCR beta sequences accurately predicted the HLA-A and HLA-B alleles for most subjects in the first cohort. A later analysis associated approximately 17,000 TCR beta sequences with specific HLA alleles at a false discovery rate of 0.05. Correlated functional status among segregating V segments might be attributable to linkage disequilibrium, but an unknown experimental factor could not be ruled out. Most CMV-associated TCR beta chains appeared to be HLA-restricted in a later analysis, and the HLA associations seemed to be driven largely by CMV exposure. In a later analysis, TCR association rates were found to vary across HLA loci, with the most associated TCRs seen for DRB1 alleles and the fewest for HLA-C alleles. When HLA alleles, especially DR and DQ, strongly co-occurred, TCR associations were difficult to assign to individual alleles. For the cohort, immune exposure information was limited to CMV serostatus. Because HLA typing was missing for some donors at each locus, association tests included only the typed subset. Roughly uniform sequencing depth across donors was assumed in presence/absence analyses, although this assumption may not hold. Several of the top co-occurrence clusters appeared to be linked to parvovirus B19, influenza, CMV and Epstein-Barr virus, according to a later analysis. Because counts were too low, about 18 rarely observed V segments, including chromosome 9 orphons, were excluded from the earlier analysis of several hundred of the donors. In vitro tests confirmed that a few of the cytomegalovirus-associated TCR beta chains recognize cytomegalovirus antigens. In both the original and validation cohorts, the classifier was reported to diagnose cytomegalovirus status with high specificity and sensitivity. In a later analysis, HLA-associated TCR beta chains were found to be more clonally expanded and to have lower generation probabilities than equally common non-associated chains. In an earlier analysis of a few hundred of the donors, most TCR beta V segments were observed in productive rearrangements about 87% or about 30% of the time, broadly matching IMGT annotations. Across donors, most TCR sequences were observed very rarely, whereas some public TCRs were present in many individuals. According to the authors, the approach could potentially be generalized to other disease states and immunological phenotypes. The cohort was sequenced for TCR beta chains only, and without alpha or paired-chain data the features that could be detected were limited.

This clonotype originated in a woman in her fifties or sixties in good health and CMV-seropositive. Here the chain combines TRBV2 and TRBJ2-1, with 7 bases in between that match TRBD2. Input material: PBMCs. The sequenced DNA is TGTGCCAGCAGTATCGATCACCTTCTAGCGGAGGGGAACAATGAGCAGTTCTTC. Its translation is CASSIDHLLAEGNNEQFF.